This TCR beta chain was obtained from a study of T-cell reconstitution after alpha-beta-depleted transplantation in children. The CDR3 loop spans 15 amino acids. Germline CDR1 is LGHNA and CDR2 is YSLEER. Trimming removed 1 base at V and 7 bases at J, with 16 bases between. Unique molecular identifiers featured in how the TCRbeta library was prepared. TCRdb redid the calling of the PCR reads with MiXCR, one entry per CDR3 protein. The top ten hold around 26% of the sample, which has some 78,000 distinct CDR3 sequences, roughly an eighth seen once. The starting material was PBMCs, mostly from graft donor cells, obtained 180 days after TCRalphabeta/CD19-depleted stem cell transplant. The sequence was collected from a male patient aged 2-15 years who had a stem cell transplant for acute lymphoblastic leukemia, so the T cells may come from the graft donor. V and J are TRBV4-3 and TRBJ2-5, with D uncertain. CDR3 sequence (DNA): TGCGCCAGCAGCCAAGGCCGGCAGGTTCCAGGGACCCAGTACTTC. It encodes CASSQGRQVPGTQYF.